Below are 32 T cell receptor beta chains sequenced from a single sample in a study of memory CD4+ T cells and cytomegalovirus serostatus. The sort gate was single viable CD3+CD4+CD8-CD45RO+ cells for memory CD4+ T cells. Sequenced by immunoSEQ multiplex PCR; TCRdb stores in-frame clones only, minus some. The repertoire has some 52,000 clones, around 88% of them found once; the top ten carry 2%. Specimen: memory CD4+ T cells from blood. These receptors came from an adult in good health and CMV-seropositive.

The chain recombines TRBV2 with TRBJ1-2; the D is unclear. The germline V and J ends were trimmed by 6 bases and 5 bases, with 16 bases remaining between them. CDR1 SNHLY and CDR2 FYNNEI come from the germline V gene. This CDR3 is 14 amino acids long. The CDR3: CASRDSPVKYGYTF. CDR3 nucleotides: TGTGCCAGCAGAGACTCTCCCGTGAAGTATGGCTACACCTTC. The full variable domain, rest sourced from reference TRBV2 and TRBJ1-2, is EPEVTQTPSHQVTQMGQEVILRCVPISNHLYFYWYRQILGQKVEFLVSFYNNEISEKSEIFDDQFSVERPDGSNFTLKIRSTKLEDSAMYFCASRDSPVKYGYTFGSGTRLTVV.

The chain links TRBV4-1 to TRBJ1-6; D is unresolved. CDR3 length: 12 residues. Trimming stripped 1 base from V and 9 bases from J, with 4 bases between. Per the germline V gene, CDR1 is MGHRA and CDR2 is YSYEKL. The CDR3 spells CASSQVSSPLHF. CDR3 coding DNA: TGCGCCAGCAGCCAAGTTAGTTCACCCCTCCACTTT.

The chain recombines TRBV28 with TRBJ2-7, with a possible D match to TRBD1 (5 bases). This CDR3 region has 11 residues. With 8 bases removed from V and 5 bases from J, the gap between germline ends came to 10 bases. The germline gives CDR1 MDHEN, CDR2 SYDVKM. DNA of the CDR3: TGTGCCAGCCAGGGTATCGACGAGCAGTACTTC. Protein sequence: CASQGIDEQYF.

This clone appeared once. This chain uses TRBV5-6 with TRBJ2-7; the D gene could be TRBD1 or TRBD2 (5 bases each). The length of the CDR3 is 13 residues. Trimming removed 4 bases at V and 5 bases at J, with 13 bases between. CDR1 SGHDT and CDR2 YYEEEE come from the germline V gene. CDR3 amino acids: CASSGQGVHEQYF. The CDR3 DNA sequence: TGTGCCAGCAGCGGGCAGGGAGTACACGAGCAGTACTTC.

This clone was counted a single time. The chain uses TRBV5-4 and TRBJ2-7, with TRBD2 identical over 8 bases. Germline values: CDR1 SGHNT, CDR2 YYREEE (reference sequence). The CDR3 totals 15 residues. The junction had 11 bases not matched to a gene; V was cut back by 4 bases and J by 5 bases. In DNA form, the CDR3 reads TGTGCCAGCAGCGCGGATCCTAGCGGGTACGACGAGCAGTACTTC. Translation gives CASSADPSGYDEQYF.

This clone was seen a single time. The V and J genes are TRBV18 and TRBJ2-7; D may be TRBD2 (5 bases). Germline V CDR1 and CDR2: KGHSH, LQKENI. The CDR3 extends over 14 amino acids. V was shortened by 2 bases and J by 3 bases, with 11 bases between the two germline ends. Here the CDR3 DNA reads TGTGCCAGCTCACCAGAAGGACTCAACTACGAGCAGTACTTC. As protein: CASSPEGLNYEQYF.

The table lists this clone with a count of one. The chain couples TRBV19 to TRBJ2-2; TRBD2 matches at 9 bases. Losses at the gene ends were 4 bases for V and 2 bases for J; bases not matched to a gene: 2. Looked up from germline, CDR1 is LNHDA and CDR2 is SQIVND (reference sequence). This CDR3 comprises 15 residues. CDR3 protein: CASSRLADNTGELFF. DNA for the CDR3: TGTGCCAGTAGTAGACTAGCGGATAACACCGGGGAGCTGTTTTTT.

The chain employs TRBV7-2 and TRBJ1-2; D is undetermined. This CDR3 spans 14 amino acids. CDR1 and CDR2 (germline): SGHTA, FQGNSA. Between the trimmed V and J ends, which lost 7 bases and 0 bases, there was a span of 12 bases. The CDR3 loop is CASKEDPSNYGYTF. In DNA, the CDR3 is TGTGCCAGCAAGGAGGATCCTTCTAACTATGGCTACACCTTC.

This clone was detected a few times. The chain uses TRBV6-6 and TRBJ2-7; 12 bases match TRBD2. The CDR3 runs 16 residues. CDR1 and CDR2 from the germline V gene are MNHNY and SVGAGI (reference sequence). The trim removed 2 bases at V and 6 bases at J, leaving 8 bases unmatched. The CDR3 is CASSYTGTSGLPEQYF. In DNA form, the CDR3 reads TGTGCCAGCAGTTACACCGGGACTAGCGGGCTCCCCGAGCAGTACTTC.

The chain joins TRBV6-5 to TRBJ1-1, with 12 positions matching TRBD1. The length of the CDR3 is 15 residues. The germline CDR1 and CDR2 sequences are MNHEY and SVGAGI. J gave up 4 bases and V 7 bases, and 7 bases lay outside the gene matches. Here the CDR3 DNA reads TGTGCCAGCAAAGGGACAGGGGGCGCGGGCACTGAAGCTTTCTTT. The encoded protein is CASKGTGGAGTEAFF.

The chain recombines TRBV6-5 with TRBJ1-3; D remains ambiguous. CDR1 MNHEY and CDR2 SVGAGI come from the germline V gene. Trimming left V 0 bases short and J 2 bases short, with 8 bases between. This CDR3 is 15 amino acids long. The CDR3 DNA reads as TGTGCCAGCAGTTACTCAAAGGGTACTGGAAACACCATATATTTT. Translating it yields CASSYSKGTGNTIYF.

The chain is built from TRBV27 and TRBJ2-1; 14 bases are a match to TRBD2. Trimming took 3 bases from V and 9 from J; bases not matched to a gene: 4. In germline, CDR1 is MNHEY, CDR2 SMNVEV (reference sequence). CDR3 length: 15 residues. This CDR3 is CASSLGTSGRVEQFF. The CDR3 DNA sequence: TGTGCCAGCAGTTTGGGGACTAGCGGGAGAGTTGAGCAGTTCTTC.

The chain has TRBV14 and TRBJ2-7; no firm D call. There are 13 residues in the CDR3. From germline, CDR1 is SGHDN and CDR2 FVKESK. V was clipped by 5 bases and J by 3 bases, with 11 bases between them. This CDR3 reads CASSARLGYEQYF. As DNA, the CDR3 is TGTGCCAGCAGCGCCAGACTCGGCTACGAGCAGTACTTC.

This clone was seen only a few times. The V call is TRBV29-1, the J call TRBJ2-3; 8 nucleotides match TRBD1. Germline lookup yields CDR1 SQVTM and CDR2 ANQGSEA. This CDR3 is built from 14 residues. The V and J ends lost 6 bases and 0 bases, in that order; junction bases with no gene match: 5. The CDR3, as DNA: TGCAGCGTAGGGACAGGAATTAGCACAGATACGCAGTATTTT. Encoded protein: CSVGTGISTDTQYF.

The gene calls are TRBV15 and TRBJ2-1; the match to TRBD2 covers 7 bases. Germline-derived CDR1 and CDR2 are LNHNV and YYDKDF (reference sequence). Trimming took 5 bases from V and 6 from J; bases not matched to a gene: 10. The CDR3 extends over 15 amino acids. The CDR3: CATSAGERGRNEQFF. CDR3 coding DNA: TGTGCCACCAGCGCGGGGGAGCGGGGCCGCAATGAGCAGTTCTTC.

V and J are TRBV2 and TRBJ1-2, with TRBD1 identical over 7 bases. V lost 5 bases and J lost 8; bases outside the gene matches: 8. The germline V gene encodes CDR1 SNHLY and CDR2 FYNNEI. The CDR3 runs 13 residues. The CDR3 loop is CASSFRGEIGYTF. The CDR3 DNA reads TGTGCCAGCAGTTTCAGGGGGGAGATCGGCTACACCTTC.

The rearrangement uses TRBV19 and TRBJ2-5, with no clear D. This CDR3 has 14 amino acids. Germline CDR1 and CDR2: LNHDA and SQIVND (reference sequence). Trimming cost V 4 bases and J 4 bases, with 13 bases left between them. In nucleotides, the CDR3 is TGTGCCAGTAGTAATCTTGGGCAGCTAGAGACCCAGTACTTC. This codes for CASSNLGQLETQYF. The entire variable domain, with the rest obtained from reference TRBV19 and TRBJ2-5, is as follows: DGGITQSPKYLFRKEGQNVTLSCEQNLNHDAMYWYRQDPGQGLRLIYYSQIVNDFQKGDIAEGYSVSREKKESFPLTVTSAQKNPTAFYLCASSNLGQLETQYFGPGTRLLVL.

V gene TRBV7-9 combines with J gene TRBJ1-4, with 11 bases fitting TRBD1. Germline values: CDR1 SEHNR, CDR2 FQNEAQ (reference sequence). The CDR3 loop spans 14 amino acids. J lost 8 bases, V lost 3 bases, and 2 bases had no gene match. CDR3 loop: CASSFGTGGEKLFF. The CDR3 coding sequence is TGTGCCAGCAGCTTTGGGACAGGGGGAGAAAAACTGTTTTTT.

This clone was counted a single time. The CDR3 nucleotides read TGTGCCAGCAGGCGAAGCGGGAGCGGCTACGAGCAGTACTTC. Translation: CASRRSGSGYEQYF. The chain has TRBV27 and TRBJ2-7, with TRBD2 matching over 8 bases. CDR3 length: 14 amino acids. With 6 bases clipped from V and 3 bases from J, the junction kept 7 bases outside the gene matches. Germline CDR1 MNHEY, CDR2 SMNVEV (reference sequence).

The chain uses TRBV25-1 and TRBJ1-4, with a possible D match to TRBD1 (6 bases). The CDR3 has 14 amino acids. The germline V gene has CDR1 MGHDK and CDR2 SYGVNS. The V gene lost 4 bases and the J gene lost 7 bases, with 13 bases spanning the gap. The chain's CDR3 is CASSGQGYAEKLFF. The CDR3 DNA follows: TGTGCCAGCAGTGGTCAGGGGTACGCTGAAAAACTGTTTTTT.

A single count supports this clone. This rearrangement joins TRBV2 to TRBJ2-3, with 11 bases fitting TRBD1. Germline V gene sequence: CDR1 SNHLY, CDR2 FYNNEI. Trimming at V came to 6 bases and at J to 5 bases, leaving 10 bases not matched to a gene. The CDR3 loop spans 16 amino acids. In DNA, the CDR3 is TGTGCCAGCAGCGATCGGACAGGGGGCATTGTAGATACGCAGTATTTT. Protein: CASSDRTGGIVDTQYF.

With regard to this clone: At the DNA level, this CDR3 is encoded by other sequences in the same sample as well. The rearrangement links TRBV5-6 to TRBJ1-4; D is unresolved. Trimming cost V 1 base and J 7 bases, with 5 bases left between them. In germline, CDR1 is SGHDT, CDR2 YYEEEE. This CDR3 region has 12 residues. The CDR3 region has the DNA TGTGCCAGCAGCTTGAGGCGTGAAAAACTGTTTTTT. This codes for CASSLRREKLFF.

The gene calls are TRBV28 and TRBJ2-1; TRBD2 aligns across 9 bases. The J segment lost 1 base and the V segment lost 6 bases, leaving 7 bases of the junction unmatched. The CDR3 is 16 residues long. Germline CDR1 reads MDHEN; CDR2 reads SYDVKM. CDR3 coding DNA: TGTGCCAGCAGACATAGCGGGAGTTTGTCCTACAATGAGCAGTTCTTC. This gives the protein CASRHSGSLSYNEQFF.

The chain couples TRBV15 to TRBJ1-5; 7 bases line up with TRBD1. CDR1 is LNHNV, CDR2 YYDKDF, per germline (reference sequence). Germline trimming cut 5 bases from V and 6 bases from J; bases unmatched to any gene: 10. This CDR3 spans 15 amino acids. The CDR3 DNA follows: TGTGCCACCAGCCGGGAAGGGGGCCCGCTTCAGCCCCAGCATTTT. This codes for CATSREGGPLQPQHF.

The V gene is TRBV7-8, the J gene TRBJ1-5, with D perhaps TRBD1 (6 bases). Germline V gene lookup returns CDR1 SGHVS and CDR2 FQNEAQ. The length of the CDR3 is 14 residues. Trimming removed 0 bases at V and 6 bases at J, with 9 bases between. CDR3 bases: TGTGCCAGCAGCTTAGCACAGGGAAGTCAGCCCCAGCATTTT. It yields the protein CASSLAQGSQPQHF.

V gene TRBV7-9 combines with J gene TRBJ1-2; TRBD1 aligns across 9 bases. Per the germline V gene, CDR1 is SEHNR and CDR2 is FQNEAQ (reference sequence). Trimming cost V 3 bases and J 7 bases; bases outside gene matches: 3. The CDR3 totals 13 residues. In nucleotides, the CDR3 is TGTGCCAGCAGCTTCGACAGGGGGATTGGCTACACCTTC. Its translation: CASSFDRGIGYTF.

This clone is a singleton in its sample. V and J are TRBV6-6 and TRBJ2-7; TRBD2 aligns across 8 bases. The trim removed 11 bases at V and 7 bases at J, leaving 19 bases unmatched. CDR3 size: 15 residues. From germline, CDR1 is MNHNY and CDR2 SVGAGI (reference sequence). In DNA, the CDR3 is TGTGCCCTATCCCGGGGGGGGACAACCTTTGGGGAGCAGTACTTC. Translated: CALSRGGTTFGEQYF.

The chain combines TRBV6-6 with TRBJ1-1, with D hard to call. With 11 bases removed from V and 5 bases from J, the gap between germline ends came to 18 bases. Germline values: CDR1 MNHNY, CDR2 SVGAGI (reference sequence). The CDR3 spans 13 residues. CDR3 in DNA: TGTGCCGGCGTAAATACGGCTAGAACTGAAGCTTTCTTT. Its protein product is CAGVNTARTEAFF.

This chain connects TRBV28 to TRBJ1-1; a possible D gene is TRBD1 (5 bases). Germline V CDR1 and CDR2: MDHEN, SYDVKM. The V and J ends lost 3 bases and 10 bases respectively, with 24 bases between them. This CDR3 comprises 16 residues. This CDR3 is CASSFLGPKFVSGAFF. DNA of the CDR3: TGTGCCAGCAGTTTCTTGGGACCCAAGTTCGTTTCGGGAGCTTTCTTT.

In its sample, this clone was seen once. The chain couples TRBV9 to TRBJ1-1, with D hard to call. The V gene's germline CDR1 is SGDLS and CDR2 YYNGEE. V lost 0 bases to trimming and J lost 3 bases, with 15 bases between them. The CDR3 contains 16 residues. CDR3 sequence: CASSVVVGSVDTEAFF. The CDR3 nucleotides read TGTGCCAGCAGCGTAGTGGTAGGGTCTGTCGACACTGAAGCTTTCTTT.

The chain employs TRBV7-8 and TRBJ1-5, with D possibly matching TRBD1 (5 bases). Germline V gene data show CDR1 as SGHVS and CDR2 as FQNEAQ. This CDR3 contains 16 residues. The V gene lost 2 bases and the J gene lost 2 bases, with 13 bases spanning the gap. CDR3 loop: CASSLLGRGGNQPQHF. CDR3 nucleotide sequence: TGTGCCAGCAGCTTATTAGGGCGAGGGGGCAATCAGCCCCAGCATTTT.

This clone came up once. J is TRBJ2-1 and V is TRBV29-1, with D unclear. The V end lost 5 bases, the J end lost 6 bases, and 20 bases lay between the germline ends. The germline CDR1 and CDR2 sequences are SQVTM and ANQGSEA. This CDR3 comprises 15 residues. The CDR3 reads CSVLSGQVFSNEQFF. As DNA, the CDR3 is TGCAGCGTTTTATCTGGGCAGGTCTTTTCCAATGAGCAGTTCTTC.